Listed here are 17 T cell receptor beta chains from one sample, sequenced in a study of blood T cell repertoires in COVID-19. TCRdb keeps only in-frame clones here, not all; method: immunoSEQ multiplex PCR. The data hold 150,000 to 200,000 clones, with 80% to 90% observed a single time. The sample was peripheral blood. These receptors came from a man younger than 30 who had recovered from COVID-19.

This sequence joins TRBV5-4 and TRBJ1-2; 11 bases are shared with TRBD1. The CDR3 length is 16 residues. The trim removed 4 bases at V and 2 bases at J, leaving 7 bases unmatched. Germline V gives CDR1 SGHNT, CDR2 YYREEE (reference sequence). CDR3 residues: CASSPPGQGGNYGYTF. The CDR3 nucleotides read TGTGCCAGCAGCCCCCCGGGACAGGGGGGCAACTATGGCTACACCTTC.

V and J are TRBV28 and TRBJ1-2; TRBD1 matches 12 bases. The CDR3 has 15 residues. The V and J ends lost 6 bases and 7 bases, in that order; junction bases with no gene match: 9. The germline CDR1 and CDR2 sequences are MDHEN and SYDVKM. The CDR3 region has the DNA TGTGCCAGCAGACCCCCCGGGACAGGGGGCGCTGGCTACACCTTC. It translates to CASRPPGTGGAGYTF.

This chain uses TRBV3-1 (or the pseudogene TRBV3-2) with TRBJ2-3, with D perhaps matching TRBD1 (6 bases). CDR1 and CDR2 from the germline V gene are LGHDT and YNNKEL (reference sequence). Trimming left V 0 bases short and J 0 bases short, with 10 bases between. CDR3 size: 16 residues. The chain's CDR3 is CASSQDLQGSTDTQYF. The DNA for the CDR3 is TGTGCCAGCAGCCAAGATTTACAGGGTAGCACAGATACGCAGTATTTT.

This rearrangement joins TRBV28 to TRBJ1-1, with D tentatively TRBD1 (6 bases). CDR1 and CDR2 (germline): MDHEN, SYDVKM. The CDR3 contains 11 residues. V shed 8 bases and J shed 5 bases, with 9 bases lying between them. In DNA, the CDR3 is TGTGCCAGCCACACAGGGACTGAAGCTTTCTTT. As protein: CASHTGTEAFF.

The chain joins TRBV20-1 to TRBJ2-3; D unresolved. Between the trimmed V and J ends, which lost 1 base and 3 bases, there was a span of 2 bases. The V gene's germline CDR1 is DFQATT and CDR2 SNEGSKA (reference sequence). The CDR3 extends over 11 amino acids. CDR3 amino acids: CSARATDTQYF. The CDR3 DNA reads TGCAGTGCTAGAGCAACAGATACGCAGTATTTT.

The chain recombines TRBV28 with TRBJ1-2; 9 nucleotides match TRBD1. Germline CDR1 reads MDHEN; CDR2 reads SYDVKM. V was clipped by 2 bases and J by 8 bases; unmatched bases: 15. This CDR3 region has 17 residues. CDR3: CASSLVGTGGFLGGYTF. DNA of the CDR3: TGTGCCAGCAGTTTAGTCGGAACAGGGGGCTTTTTGGGAGGCTACACCTTC.

The chain recombines TRBV6-5 with TRBJ2-1; D may be TRBD1 (6 bases). Germline CDR1 MNHEY, CDR2 SVGAGI. This CDR3 region has 16 residues. The ends were cut back, 4 bases at V and 4 bases at J, with 17 bases in the middle. The chain's CDR3 is CASSSTRDKWYNEQFF. The CDR3 DNA follows: TGTGCCAGCAGTTCCACCCGGGACAAGTGGTACAATGAGCAGTTCTTC.

This clone was counted once. J is TRBJ2-4 and V is TRBV6-6, with 9 bases lining up with TRBD1. Germline CDR1 reads MNHNY; CDR2 reads SVGAGI (reference sequence). The CDR3 sequence is 15 residues long. V lost 2 bases to trimming and J lost 4 bases; unmatched junction nucleotides: 3. The CDR3 nucleotides read TGTGCCAGCAGTTACGGAGACAGGGGGAAAAACATTCAGTACTTC. Amino acid sequence: CASSYGDRGKNIQYF.

This clone has a handful of counts. The V call is TRBV7-9, the J call TRBJ2-1, with D possibly being TRBD2 (5 bases). The CDR3 sequence is 16 residues long. The germline V and J ends were trimmed by 5 bases and 6 bases, with 20 bases remaining between them. The germline V gene encodes CDR1 SEHNR and CDR2 FQNEAQ (reference sequence). The CDR3 DNA is TGTGCCAGCAGCCTCCTCACTAGTAGTGTAAGCAATGAGCAGTTCTTC. The encoded protein is CASSLLTSSVSNEQFF. Complete variable domain (other parts from reference TRBV7-9 and TRBJ2-1): DTGVSQNPRHKITKRGQNVTFRCDPISEHNRLYWYRQTLGQGPEFLTYFQNEAQLEKSRLLSDRFSAERPKGSFSTLEIQRTEQGDSAMYLCASSLLTSSVSNEQFFGPGTRLTVL.

This CDR3 is CASSLVYGGEPQETQYF. As DNA, the CDR3 is TGTGCCAGCAGTTTAGTATACGGCGGGGAGCCCCAAGAGACCCAGTACTTC. This rearrangement joins TRBV28 to TRBJ2-5, with D perhaps matching TRBD2 (6 bases). Trimming took off 2 bases at V and 1 base at J, with 17 bases between the two ends. The CDR3 runs 17 residues. CDR1 is MDHEN and CDR2 is SYDVKM in the germline V gene.

The rearrangement joins TRBV13 to TRBJ2-5, with 9 bases fitting TRBD1. The length of the CDR3 is 16 residues. V was pared by 4 bases and J by 5 bases, with 11 bases of the junction left unmatched. Germline V lookup: CDR1 PRHDT, CDR2 FYEKMQ (reference sequence). DNA of the CDR3: TGTGCCAGCAGCTCCTCCGGACAGGGGAAAGAGGAGACCCAGTACTTC. This translates into CASSSSGQGKEETQYF.

The rearrangement uses TRBV23-1 and TRBJ1-5; no reliable D call. TRBV23-1 is designated an ORF whose function remains uncertain. CDR3 length: 14 amino acids. The V and J ends lost 8 bases and 4 bases respectively, with 15 bases between them. CDR3 sequence: CASSLHRDNQPQHF. The CDR3 coding sequence is TGCGCCAGCTCACTCCATCGGGATAATCAGCCCCAGCATTTT.

The genes are TRBV5-1 and TRBJ2-3; D gene ambiguous. Trimming shortened V by 0 bases and J by 2 bases, and 7 bases separated the two germline ends. This CDR3 has 14 residues. Germline V gene sequence: CDR1 SGHRS, CDR2 YFSETQ. The CDR3 sequence: CASSLVGYTDTQYF. CDR3 DNA sequence: TGCGCCAGCAGCTTGGTCGGTTACACAGATACGCAGTATTTT.

This clone was observed a single time. The chain links TRBV30 to TRBJ1-6, with 7 bases fitting TRBD1. Germline CDR1 reads GTSNPN; CDR2 reads SVGIG (reference sequence). Germline trimming cut 5 bases from V and 6 bases from J; bases unmatched to any gene: 4. The CDR3 sequence is 13 residues long. The CDR3 sequence: CAWAGTANSPLHF. CDR3 sequence (DNA): TGTGCCTGGGCCGGGACAGCTAATTCACCCCTCCACTTT.

The chain employs TRBV5-6 and TRBJ1-6; D might be TRBD1 (5 bases). From germline, CDR1 is SGHDT and CDR2 YYEEEE. The CDR3 totals 15 residues. Trimming left V 4 bases short and J 6 bases short, with 14 bases between. The CDR3 region is CASSLLRGLNSPLHF. DNA for the CDR3: TGTGCCAGCAGCCTCCTAAGGGGACTTAATTCACCCCTCCACTTT.

The chain has TRBV9 and TRBJ2-2, with a weak D call TRBD2 (6 bases). This CDR3 is 15 amino acids long. Germline V gene data show CDR1 as SGDLS and CDR2 as YYNGEE. Between the trimmed V and J ends, which lost 4 bases and 7 bases, there was a span of 17 bases. CDR3 residues: CASSPLEEGRGELFF. The CDR3 DNA follows: TGTGCCAGCAGCCCCTTGGAGGAGGGACGCGGGGAGCTGTTTTTT.

The chain couples TRBV4-3 to TRBJ2-5, with 10 bases identical to TRBD2. The CDR3 has 17 amino acids. V lost 4 bases, J lost 2 bases, and 10 bases stayed unmatched. From germline, CDR1 is LGHNA and CDR2 YSLEER. In nucleotides, the CDR3 is TGCGCCAGCAGCCCGGGGGGAGCGGGAGGGCCGCAAGAGACCCAGTACTTC. Its protein product is CASSPGGAGGPQETQYF.